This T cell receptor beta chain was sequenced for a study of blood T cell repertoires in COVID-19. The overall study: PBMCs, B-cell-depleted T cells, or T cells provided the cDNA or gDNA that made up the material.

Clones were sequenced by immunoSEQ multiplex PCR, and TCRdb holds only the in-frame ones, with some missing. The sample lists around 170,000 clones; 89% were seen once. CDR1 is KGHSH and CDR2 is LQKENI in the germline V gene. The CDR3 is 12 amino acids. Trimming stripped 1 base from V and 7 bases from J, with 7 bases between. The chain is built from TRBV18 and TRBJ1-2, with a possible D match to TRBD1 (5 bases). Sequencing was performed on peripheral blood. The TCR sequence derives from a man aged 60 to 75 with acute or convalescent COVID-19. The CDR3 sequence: CASSPRQGGYTF. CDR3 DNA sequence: TGTGCCAGCTCACCACGGCAGGGTGGCTACACCTTC.